This TCR gamma chain emerged from a study of intestinal T cells in coeliac disease (dated by TCRdb to 2020 to 2022). For the study in its entirety: Coeliac patients were found to be much younger than controls, with mean ages of about 15 versus 50 years recorded in the TRG cohort. In the TCR-delta (TRD) cohort, there were duodenal biopsies from around 10 coeliac disease patients and around 10 non-coeliac controls. Duodenal biopsies from around 36 coeliac disease patients and 20 to 25 non-coeliac controls were included in a second, larger TCR-gamma (TRG) cohort. Points the paper makes about the study in general: Of some 54 biopsies, some 51 (roughly 94%) were correctly classified by TRG clustering, which had a reported leave-one-out accuracy of around 90%. Repeated CDR3 amino acid sequences could not be distinguished from PCR duplicates in the analysis. A significant age difference was observed between coeliac and control groups, although significant classification was not yielded by an age-split analysis. TRD kmer-based clustering correctly classified all 20 or so biopsies in training, with a reported leave-one-out accuracy of roughly 90%. FFPE-derived DNA was found to be relatively degraded, and loss of a proportion of TCR sequences in each sample was likely caused by this degradation.

From its cysteine to its phenylalanine, the CDR3 spans 14 amino acids. The retained sequence is limited to the CDR3, 42 bases, with the frame set at the first base. Clipping removes 8 bases from V and 4 bases from J, with 12 as the unmatched junction base count. For each case, genomic DNA was isolated from ten 5-um FFPE scrolls with the QIAamp DNA FFPE tissue kit. To test whether coeliac disease could be classified from the TCR repertoire, the study used duodenal biopsies that were formalin-fixed paraffin-embedded, fully anonymised, and surplus to diagnostic needs. As for this clone: It lacks a known antigen. Nothing much larger sits one base from this clone, and base qualities are not available.

The protocol used for the library was multiplex PCR. Sequencing instrument: Ion Torrent PGM. TRG repertoires were amplified from approximately 220 ng of biopsy DNA with the LymphoTrack kit, in which Illumina adapters are carried by the primers. TRG amplicons were purified using AMPure XP beads, were quantified on a 2100 Bioanalyzer, and were pooled equimolarly. TRG libraries were sequenced on an Ion PGM instrument. The study's processing was this. FastX removed reads in which more than 10% of nucleotides fell below the per-patient third-quartile quality score. Alignment of reads was performed with IMGT/HighV-QUEST so that V, D and J genes were assigned, CDR3 regions were identified and functionality was assessed. Sequences were converted to amino acids, and every sequence predicted to be non-functional was removed. CDR3s were split into kmers, with and without positional annotation; kmer frequencies underwent PCA, and samples were clustered using all 1023 combinations of PCs 1-10. Classification was validated by leave-one-out cross-validation, in which parameters were re-optimised on the remaining samples each time. Shannon diversity was calculated using the vegan R package from repeated random subsamples equal to the lowest read count. Clone calls in TCRdb were regenerated from the public reads with CATT, after which identical DNA sequences shared one row. These V and J calls are TCRdb output, not the study's own analysis. This sample gives 650 or so gamma-chain clones in total; around 50% of them show up just once. Of the sample, around a sixth is held by the ten largest clones.

This TCR came from a human donor with celiac disease. The sequence is built from TRGV10 and TRGJ1 or TRGJ2. TRGV10 is an open reading frame, and its role is uncertain. The sample comprised a duodenal biopsy. The sequenced DNA: TGTGCTGCGTGGGGATTTGGTGAATATTATAAGAAACTCTTT. It translates to CAAWGFGEYYKKLF.